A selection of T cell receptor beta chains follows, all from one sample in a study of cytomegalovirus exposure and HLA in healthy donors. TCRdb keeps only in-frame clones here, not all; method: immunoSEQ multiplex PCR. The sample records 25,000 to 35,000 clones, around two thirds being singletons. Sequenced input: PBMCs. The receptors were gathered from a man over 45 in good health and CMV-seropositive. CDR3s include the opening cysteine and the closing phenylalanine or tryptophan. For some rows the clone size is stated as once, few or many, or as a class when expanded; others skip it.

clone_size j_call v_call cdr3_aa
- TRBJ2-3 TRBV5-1 CASSSTLAGSTDTQYF
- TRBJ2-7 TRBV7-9 CASSPLGTQSGVYEQYF
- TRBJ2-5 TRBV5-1 CASSLGGSPRETQYF
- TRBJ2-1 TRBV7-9 CASTFKGDEQFF
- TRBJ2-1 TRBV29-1 CSVGRGEHEQFF
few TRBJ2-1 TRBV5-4 CASSVSQGSYNEQFF
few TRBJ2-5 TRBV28 CASRRGRAFQETQYF
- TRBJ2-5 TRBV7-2 CASSPRRLAGRETQYF
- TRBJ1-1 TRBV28 CASSLTGTEAFF
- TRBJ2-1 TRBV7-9 CASSGGTNSFLNEQFF
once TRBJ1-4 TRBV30 CAWSPGLETKKLFF
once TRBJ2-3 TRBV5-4 CASSPGTSGGGTDTQYF
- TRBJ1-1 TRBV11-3 CASSLGRQGRAFF